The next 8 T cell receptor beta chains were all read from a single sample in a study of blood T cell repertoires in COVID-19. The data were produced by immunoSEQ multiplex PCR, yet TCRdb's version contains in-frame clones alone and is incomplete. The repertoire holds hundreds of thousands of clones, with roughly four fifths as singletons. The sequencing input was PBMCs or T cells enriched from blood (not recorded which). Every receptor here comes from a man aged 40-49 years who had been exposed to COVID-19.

CDR3 in amino acids: CAWSVTEQYF. The CDR3 DNA follows: TGTGCCTGGAGTGTTACAGAACAGTACTTC. The chain uses TRBV30 and TRBJ2-7; unclear D gene. Trimming pared 0 bases from V and 10 bases from J, leaving 7 bases between. CDR3 length equals 10 residues. The germline V gene has CDR1 GTSNPN and CDR2 SVGIG (reference sequence).

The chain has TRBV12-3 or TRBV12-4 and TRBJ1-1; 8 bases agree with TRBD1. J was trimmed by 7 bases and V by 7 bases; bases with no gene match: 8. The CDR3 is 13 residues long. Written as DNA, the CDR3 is TGTGCCAGCACGGGACAGGTCCTAGGTGAAGCTTTCTTT. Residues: CASTGQVLGEAFF.

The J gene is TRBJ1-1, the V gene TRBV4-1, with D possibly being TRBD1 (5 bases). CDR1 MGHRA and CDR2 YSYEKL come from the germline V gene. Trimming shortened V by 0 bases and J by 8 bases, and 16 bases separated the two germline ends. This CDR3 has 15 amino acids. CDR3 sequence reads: CASSQETTAPAEAFF. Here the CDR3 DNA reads TGCGCCAGCAGCCAAGAAACGACAGCCCCCGCAGAAGCTTTCTTT.

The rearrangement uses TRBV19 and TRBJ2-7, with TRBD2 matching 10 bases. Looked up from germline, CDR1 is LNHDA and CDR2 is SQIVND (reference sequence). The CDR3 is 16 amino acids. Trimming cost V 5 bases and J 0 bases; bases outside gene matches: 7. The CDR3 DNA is TGTGCCAGTAGTCCCCCTCGGACTAGCGGCTCCTACGAGCAGTACTTC. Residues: CASSPPRTSGSYEQYF.

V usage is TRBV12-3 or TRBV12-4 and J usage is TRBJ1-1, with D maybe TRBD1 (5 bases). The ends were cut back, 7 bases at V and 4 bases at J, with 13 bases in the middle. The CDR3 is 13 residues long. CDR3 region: CASTPGRGTEAFF. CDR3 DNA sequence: TGTGCCAGCACCCCGGGTAGGGGCACTGAAGCTTTCTTT.

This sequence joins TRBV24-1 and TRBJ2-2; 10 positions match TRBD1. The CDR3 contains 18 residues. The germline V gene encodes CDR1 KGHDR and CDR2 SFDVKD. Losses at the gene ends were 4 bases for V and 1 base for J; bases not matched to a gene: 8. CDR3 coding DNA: TGTGCCACCAGTGAACCGCGACAGGGGGCTATGAACACCGGGGAGCTGTTTTTT. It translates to CATSEPRQGAMNTGELFF.

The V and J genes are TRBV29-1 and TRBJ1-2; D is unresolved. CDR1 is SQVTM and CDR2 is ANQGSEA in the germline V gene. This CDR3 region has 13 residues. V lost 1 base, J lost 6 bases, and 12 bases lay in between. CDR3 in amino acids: CSVEGMGLDGYTF. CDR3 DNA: TGCAGCGTTGAAGGGATGGGCCTCGATGGCTACACCTTC.

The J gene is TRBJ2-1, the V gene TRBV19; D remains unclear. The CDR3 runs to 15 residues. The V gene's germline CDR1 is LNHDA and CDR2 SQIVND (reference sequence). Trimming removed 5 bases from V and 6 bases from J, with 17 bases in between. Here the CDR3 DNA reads TGTGCCAGTAGTGCGGCTAGTAATCTCGGCAATGAGCAGTTCTTC. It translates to CASSAASNLGNEQFF.